This T cell receptor beta chain was sequenced during a study of T cell repertoires in cytomegalovirus infection. With 4 bases clipped from V and 2 bases from J, the junction kept 6 bases outside the gene matches. CDR3 length: 15 residues. Per germline, CDR1 SNHLY and CDR2 FYNNEI. TCRdb called the reads again in MiXCR, with one record for every CDR3 protein. Among about 460,000 distinct CDR3 sequences, about 11% were seen once, and the ten largest hold 10%. Many counts were recorded for this clonotype. Source material: PBMCs. The sequence was obtained from a human donor in good health (CMV status not recorded). Some clones in this sample may be carry-over from other donors' samples. The rearrangement uses TRBV2 and TRBJ2-5, with 8 bases identical to TRBD1. The CDR3 sequence is CASSASGQAQETQYF. The CDR3 DNA sequence: TGTGCCAGCAGTGCTTCGGGACAGGCTCAAGAGACCCAGTACTTC.